The present entry profiles one T cell receptor beta chain with its context. Original processing methods: Scientists estimated how many nucleated cells there were by amplifying reference gene primers. Libraries were prepared by immunoSEQ multiplex PCR; TCRdb keeps only in-frame clonotypes and omits some of them. The DNA gave D and trimming, while V, J and clone size come from that table. The table records about 150,000 clones, around 90% of them present only once. This sample was included in a study of blood T cell repertoires in COVID-19. The wider study: COVID-19 samples collected from the United States, Italy and Spain covered acute and convalescent phases. Sources were T cells, B-cell-depleted T cells, or PBMCs; the material itself was cDNA or gDNA.

The CDR3 is 16 amino acids. V lost 2 bases and J lost 3, with 14 bases in between. Per the germline V gene, CDR1 is LGHDT and CDR2 is YNNKEL (reference sequence). This chain uses TRBV3-1 (or the pseudogene TRBV3-2) with TRBJ1-5; D may be TRBD1 (5 bases). What was sequenced was peripheral blood. The receptor was isolated from a woman aged 55-69 years with active or convalescent COVID-19. CDR3 coding DNA: TGTGCCAGCAGCCAAAAGGGAGGGGCCCCCAATCAGCCCCAGCATTTT. Its translation: CASSQKGGAPNQPQHF.